The entry below describes one T cell receptor (beta chain). These data belong to a study of blood T cell repertoires in COVID-19. Study-level background: Spain, Italy and the United States supplied samples that represented acute and convalescent COVID-19. The cDNA or gDNA used as material had been derived from T cells, B-cell-depleted T cells, or PBMCs.

The data were produced by immunoSEQ multiplex PCR, yet TCRdb's version contains in-frame clones alone and is incomplete. This sample has about 250,000 clones, with around 86% found just once. V lost 7 bases and J lost 4; bases outside the gene matches: 7. The CDR3 totals 14 residues. CDR1 and CDR2 (germline): MNHNY, SVGAGI (reference sequence). The origin of this receptor is a woman aged 55-69 years who had recovered from COVID-19. The chain carries TRBV6-6 and TRBJ1-1; TRBD1 aligns across 9 bases. Material: peripheral blood. CDR3 residues: CASTMRDRATEAFF. CDR3 DNA sequence: TGTGCCAGCACTATGCGGGACAGGGCCACTGAAGCTTTCTTT.